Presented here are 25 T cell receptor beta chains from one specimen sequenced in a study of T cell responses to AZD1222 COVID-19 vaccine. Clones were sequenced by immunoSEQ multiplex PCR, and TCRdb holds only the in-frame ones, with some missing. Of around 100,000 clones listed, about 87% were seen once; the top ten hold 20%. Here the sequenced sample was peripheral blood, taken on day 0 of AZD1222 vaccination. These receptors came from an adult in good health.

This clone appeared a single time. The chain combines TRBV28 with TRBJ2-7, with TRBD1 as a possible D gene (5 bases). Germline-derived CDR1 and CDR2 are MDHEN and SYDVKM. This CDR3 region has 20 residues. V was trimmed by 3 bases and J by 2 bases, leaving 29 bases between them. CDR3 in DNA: TGTGCCAGCAGTTTCACCTACCCACAGGCCCTAACCCCATTAACCTACGAGCAGTACTTC. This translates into CASSFTYPQALTPLTYEQYF.

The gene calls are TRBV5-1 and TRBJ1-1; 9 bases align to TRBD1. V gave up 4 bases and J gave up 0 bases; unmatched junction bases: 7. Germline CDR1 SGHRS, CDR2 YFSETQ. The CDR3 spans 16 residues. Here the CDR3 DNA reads TGCGCCAGCAGCCACACCGGGACAGGGATGAACACTGAAGCTTTCTTT. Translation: CASSHTGTGMNTEAFF.

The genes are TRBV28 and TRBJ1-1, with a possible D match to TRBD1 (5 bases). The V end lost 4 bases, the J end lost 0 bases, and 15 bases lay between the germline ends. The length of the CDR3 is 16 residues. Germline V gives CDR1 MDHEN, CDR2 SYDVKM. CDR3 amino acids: CASSYRGDGMNTEAFF. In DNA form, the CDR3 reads TGTGCCAGCAGTTATAGGGGTGACGGTATGAACACTGAAGCTTTCTTT.

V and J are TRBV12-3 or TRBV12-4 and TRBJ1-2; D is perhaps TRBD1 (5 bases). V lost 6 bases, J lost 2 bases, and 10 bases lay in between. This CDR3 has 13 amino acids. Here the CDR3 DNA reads TGTGCCAGCAGCCCGACAGAAAACTATGGCTACACCTTC. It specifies CASSPTENYGYTF.

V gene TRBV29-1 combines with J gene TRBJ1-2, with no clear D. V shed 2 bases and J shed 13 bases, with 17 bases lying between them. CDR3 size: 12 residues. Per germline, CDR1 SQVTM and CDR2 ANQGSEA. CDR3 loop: CSVESRREGCTF. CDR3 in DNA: TGCAGCGTTGAAAGTCGTAGGGAGGGATGCACCTTC.

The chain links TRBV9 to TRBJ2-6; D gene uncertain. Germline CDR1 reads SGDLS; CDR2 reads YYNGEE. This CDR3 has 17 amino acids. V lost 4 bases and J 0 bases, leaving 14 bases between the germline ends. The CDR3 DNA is TGTGCCAGCAGCCTTAGAGGAGAGGCCTCTGGGGCCAACGTCCTGACTTTC. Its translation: CASSLRGEASGANVLTF.

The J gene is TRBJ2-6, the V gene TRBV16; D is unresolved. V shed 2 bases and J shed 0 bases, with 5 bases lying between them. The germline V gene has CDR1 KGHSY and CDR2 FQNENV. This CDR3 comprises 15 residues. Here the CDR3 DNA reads TGTGCCAGCAGCCAACAATTCTCTGGGGCCAACGTCCTGACTTTC. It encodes CASSQQFSGANVLTF. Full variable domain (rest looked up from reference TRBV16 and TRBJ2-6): GEEVAQTPKHLVRGEGQKAKLYCAPIKGHSYVFWYQQVLKNEFKFLISFQNENVFDETGMPKERFSAKCLPNSPCSLEIQATKLEDSAVYFCASSQQFSGANVLTFGAGSRLTVL.

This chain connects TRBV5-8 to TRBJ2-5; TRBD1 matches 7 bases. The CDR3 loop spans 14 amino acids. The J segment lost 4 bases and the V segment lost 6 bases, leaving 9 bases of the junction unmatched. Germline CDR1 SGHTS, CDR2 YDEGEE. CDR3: CASNLGQEGETQYF. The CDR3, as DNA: TGTGCCAGCAACCTAGGACAGGAAGGAGAGACCCAGTACTTC. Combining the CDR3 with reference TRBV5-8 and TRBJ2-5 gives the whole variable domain EAGVTQSPTHLIKTRGQQATLRCSPISGHTSVYWYQQALGLGLQFLLWYDEGEERNRGNFPPRFSGRQFPNYSSELNVNALELEDSALYLCASNLGQEGETQYFGPGTRLLVL.

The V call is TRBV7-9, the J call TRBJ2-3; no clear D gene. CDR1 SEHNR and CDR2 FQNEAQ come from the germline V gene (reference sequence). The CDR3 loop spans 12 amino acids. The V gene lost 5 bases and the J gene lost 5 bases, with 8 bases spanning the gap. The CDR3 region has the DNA TGTGCCAGCAGCCCGCGTGGAGATACGCAGTATTTT. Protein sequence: CASSPRGDTQYF. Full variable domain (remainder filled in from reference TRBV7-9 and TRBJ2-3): DTGVSQNPRHKITKRGQNVTFRCDPISEHNRLYWYRQTLGQGPEFLTYFQNEAQLEKSRLLSDRFSAERPKGSFSTLEIQRTEQGDSAMYLCASSPRGDTQYFGPGTRLTVL.

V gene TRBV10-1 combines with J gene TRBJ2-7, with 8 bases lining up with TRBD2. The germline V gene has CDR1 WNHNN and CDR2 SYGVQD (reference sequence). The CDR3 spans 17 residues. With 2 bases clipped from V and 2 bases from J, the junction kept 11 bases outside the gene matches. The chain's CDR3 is CASSEPRSSGPAYEQYF. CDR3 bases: TGCGCCAGCAGTGAGCCCCGTTCTAGCGGGCCTGCCTACGAGCAGTACTTC.

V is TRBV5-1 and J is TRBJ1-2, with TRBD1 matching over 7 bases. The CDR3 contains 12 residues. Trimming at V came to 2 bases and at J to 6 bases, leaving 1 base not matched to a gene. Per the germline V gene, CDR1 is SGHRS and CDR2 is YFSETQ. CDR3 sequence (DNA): TGCGCCAGCAGCTTCCAGGGGGATGGCTACACCTTC. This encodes CASSFQGDGYTF. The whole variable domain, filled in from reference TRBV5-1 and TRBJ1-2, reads KAGVTQTPRYLIKTRGQQVTLSCSPISGHRSVSWYQQTPGQGLQFLFEYFSETQRNKGNFPGRFSGRQFSNSRSEMNVSTLELGDSALYLCASSFQGDGYTFGSGTRLTVV.

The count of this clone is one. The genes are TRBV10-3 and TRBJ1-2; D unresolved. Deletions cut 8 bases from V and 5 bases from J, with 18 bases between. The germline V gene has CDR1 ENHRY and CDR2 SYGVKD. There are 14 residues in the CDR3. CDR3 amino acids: CAIALEGAGYGYTF. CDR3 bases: TGTGCCATCGCTTTGGAGGGAGCGGGTTATGGCTACACCTTC.

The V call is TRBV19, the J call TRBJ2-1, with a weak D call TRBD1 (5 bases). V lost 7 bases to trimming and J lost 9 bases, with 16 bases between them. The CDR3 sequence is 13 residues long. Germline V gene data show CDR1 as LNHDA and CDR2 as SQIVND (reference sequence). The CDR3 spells CASTNHPGPEQFF. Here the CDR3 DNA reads TGTGCCAGTACTAACCATCCAGGGCCTGAGCAGTTCTTC.

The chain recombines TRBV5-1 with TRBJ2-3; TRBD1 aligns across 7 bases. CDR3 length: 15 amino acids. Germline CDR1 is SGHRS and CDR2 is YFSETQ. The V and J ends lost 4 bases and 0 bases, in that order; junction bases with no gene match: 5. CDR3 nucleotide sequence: TGCGCCAGCAGCCAACAGGGGACGAGCACAGATACGCAGTATTTT. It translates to CASSQQGTSTDTQYF.

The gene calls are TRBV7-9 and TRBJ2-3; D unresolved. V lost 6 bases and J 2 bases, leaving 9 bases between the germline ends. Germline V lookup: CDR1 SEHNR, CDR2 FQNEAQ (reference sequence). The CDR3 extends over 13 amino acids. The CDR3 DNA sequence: TGTGCCAGCAGAACCAGGACCACAGATACGCAGTATTTT. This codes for CASRTRTTDTQYF.

The CDR3 loop reads CASSFLRGTSNQPQHF. In nucleotides, the CDR3 is TGTGCCAGCAGTTTCCTCAGGGGCACGAGCAATCAGCCCCAGCATTTT. The rearrangement joins TRBV28 to TRBJ1-5; D is perhaps TRBD1 (6 bases). Germline V gene data show CDR1 as MDHEN and CDR2 as SYDVKM. V was pared by 3 bases and J by 1 base, with 13 bases between. The CDR3 contains 16 residues.

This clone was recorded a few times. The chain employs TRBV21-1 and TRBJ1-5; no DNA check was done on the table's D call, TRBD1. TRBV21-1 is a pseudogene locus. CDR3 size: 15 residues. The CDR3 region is CASSGDRRSNQPQHF. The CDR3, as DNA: TGTGCCAGCAGTGGGGACAGAAGGAGCAATCAGCCCCAGCATTTT.

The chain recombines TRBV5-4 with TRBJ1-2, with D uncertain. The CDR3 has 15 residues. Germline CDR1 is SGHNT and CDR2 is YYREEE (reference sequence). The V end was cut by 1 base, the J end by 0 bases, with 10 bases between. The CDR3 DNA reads TGTGCCAGCAGCTTGTTCGGGCAGACTAACTATGGCTACACCTTC. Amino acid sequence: CASSLFGQTNYGYTF.

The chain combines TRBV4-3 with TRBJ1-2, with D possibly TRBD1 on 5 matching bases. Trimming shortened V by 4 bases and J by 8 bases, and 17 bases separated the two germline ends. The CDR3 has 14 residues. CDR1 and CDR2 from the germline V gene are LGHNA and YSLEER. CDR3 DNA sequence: TGCGCCAGCAGCCCGTCAAGACTGGAGGGGGGCTACACCTTC. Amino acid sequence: CASSPSRLEGGYTF.

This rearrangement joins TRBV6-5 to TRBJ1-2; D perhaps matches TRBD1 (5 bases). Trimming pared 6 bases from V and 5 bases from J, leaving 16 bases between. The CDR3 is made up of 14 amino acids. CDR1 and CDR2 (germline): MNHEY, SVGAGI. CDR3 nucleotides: TGTGCCAGCAGCTCGGGGACGGAGGGGTATGGCTACACCTTC. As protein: CASSSGTEGYGYTF.

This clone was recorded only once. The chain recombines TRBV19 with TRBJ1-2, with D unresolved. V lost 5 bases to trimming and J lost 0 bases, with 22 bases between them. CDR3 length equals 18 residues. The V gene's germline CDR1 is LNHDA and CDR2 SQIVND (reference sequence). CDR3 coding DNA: TGTGCCAGTAGTCCTACCACCTCGAAGGGAGCCTCTAACTATGGCTACACCTTC. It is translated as CASSPTTSKGASNYGYTF.

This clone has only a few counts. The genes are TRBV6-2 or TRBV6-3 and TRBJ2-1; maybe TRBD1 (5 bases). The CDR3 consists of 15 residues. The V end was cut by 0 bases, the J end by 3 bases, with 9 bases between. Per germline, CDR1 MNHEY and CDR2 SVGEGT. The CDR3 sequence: CASSYSIQGYNEQFF. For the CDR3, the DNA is TGTGCCAGCAGTTACTCGATTCAGGGCTACAATGAGCAGTTCTTC.

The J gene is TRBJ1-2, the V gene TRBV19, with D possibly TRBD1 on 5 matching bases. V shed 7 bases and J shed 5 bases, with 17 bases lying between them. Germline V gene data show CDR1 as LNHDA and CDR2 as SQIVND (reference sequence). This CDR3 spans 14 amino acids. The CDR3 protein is CASTNIGGVYGYTF. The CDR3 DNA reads TGTGCCAGTACCAATATTGGGGGGGTGTATGGCTACACCTTC.

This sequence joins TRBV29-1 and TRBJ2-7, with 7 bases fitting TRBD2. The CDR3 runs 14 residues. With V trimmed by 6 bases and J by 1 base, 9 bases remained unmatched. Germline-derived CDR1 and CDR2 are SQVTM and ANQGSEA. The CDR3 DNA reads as TGCAGCGTGGCCCCTAGCGGAGGGTCCTACGAGCAGTACTTC. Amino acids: CSVAPSGGSYEQYF.

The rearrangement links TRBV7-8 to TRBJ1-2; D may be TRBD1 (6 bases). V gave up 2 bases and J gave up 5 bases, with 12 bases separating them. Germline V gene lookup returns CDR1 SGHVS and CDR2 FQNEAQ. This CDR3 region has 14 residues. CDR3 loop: CASSLNRAGYGYTF. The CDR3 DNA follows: TGTGCCAGCAGCTTAAACAGGGCTGGGTATGGCTACACCTTC.